Listed below are T cell receptor beta chains from one sample, sequenced in a study of human versus mouse CDR3 diversity and MHC coevolution. Libraries were prepared by immunoSEQ multiplex PCR; TCRdb keeps only in-frame clonotypes and omits some of them. The top ten hold roughly 0.16% of the sample, which has fewer than 80,000 clones, around 92% seen once. The sequencing sample was made of naive CD4+ T cells from blood. Receptor source: a person aged 30 to 69 in good health. Both conserved end residues are part of each CDR3. The D gene is left open where the match is weak. A row's size may be missing; if present it is once, few, many or a size class.

j_call clone_size v_call d_call cdr3_nt cdr3_aa
TRBJ2-2 - TRBV19 - TGTGCCAGTCGGCCCCTACAGGGGAACACCGGGGAGCTGTTTTTT CASRPLQGNTGELFF
TRBJ2-5 - TRBV2 - TGTGCCAGCAGTGAAGCTTTGCAGGCCCAGTACTTC CASSEALQAQYF
TRBJ1-3 - TRBV5-5 - TGTGCCAGCAGCTTGTTTGGGAGCGGAAACACCATATATTTT CASSLFGSGNTIYF
TRBJ2-7 - TRBV28 TRBD2 TGTGCCAGCACCTTGGTCGGAGCGGGGGGACCCTACGAGCAGTACTTC CASTLVGAGGPYEQYF
TRBJ1-4 - TRBV18 TRBD1 TGTGCCAGCTCACTAAATATCCGGGACAGGAATGAAAAACTGTTTTTT CASSLNIRDRNEKLFF
TRBJ1-1 - TRBV6-1 TRBD1 TGTGCCAGCAGCGTGGGACAGTCCCGGAACACTGAAGCTTTCTTT CASSVGQSRNTEAFF
TRBJ1-2 - TRBV6-1 - TGTGCCAGCAGGGGAGTAAACTATGGCTACACCTTC CASRGVNYGYTF
TRBJ1-1 - TRBV5-1 TRBD1 TGCGCCAGCAGCCCGGGACAGGAGAACACTGAAGCTTTCTTT CASSPGQENTEAFF
TRBJ2-7 once TRBV30 TRBD2 TGTGCCTGCTCCCGGGGGGGCGAGCAGTACTTC CACSRGGEQYF
TRBJ2-6 - TRBV7-9 - TGTGCCAGCAGCTTAGTTCGGGGGGCGACCGGGGCCAACGTCCTGACTTTC CASSLVRGATGANVLTF
TRBJ2-7 - TRBV6-5 TRBD2 TGTGCCAGCAGTGCGGGAGGGAGCTACGAGCAGTACTTC CASSAGGSYEQYF
TRBJ2-7 - TRBV6-1 TRBD2 TGTGCCAGCATTCGGACTAGCGGGGGCTACGAGCAGTACTTC CASIRTSGGYEQYF
TRBJ2-3 once TRBV7-9 - TGTGCCAGCAGCCCATTTAAGCCCTTCATAGCGACGAGCACAGATACGCAGTATTTT CASSPFKPFIATSTDTQYF
TRBJ2-3 - TRBV28 TRBD1 TGTGCCAGCAGCGTGAGGTGGTTGGGCAGGGGGCGCGGAGATACGCAGTATTTT CASSVRWLGRGRGDTQYF
TRBJ2-1 - TRBV7-6 TRBD1 TGTGCCAGCAGCGCGGGACAGGGGACCTACAATGAGCAGTTCTTC CASSAGQGTYNEQFF
TRBJ1-6 - TRBV6-1 TRBD1 TGTGCCAGCAGCGTAGGGGGGACAGAGAATTCACCCCTCCACTTT CASSVGGTENSPLHF
TRBJ1-1 few TRBV6-6 TRBD1 TGTGCCAGCAGTTACTCGCGTGACAGGGGGAAAGCTTTCTTT CASSYSRDRGKAFF
TRBJ1-2 - TRBV5-1 TRBD1 TGCGCCAGCAGCCCCGGACAGGGCAACGTTAACTATGGCTACACCTTC CASSPGQGNVNYGYTF
TRBJ1-2 - TRBV4-1 - TGCGCCAGCAGCCCACAGGGAGTTTATGGCTACACCTTC CASSPQGVYGYTF
TRBJ2-3 - TRBV5-1 TRBD2 TGCGCCAGCAGCTCCCTAGCGGGGGGTACAGATACGCAGTATTTT CASSSLAGGTDTQYF